These T cell receptor beta chains were read from a single sample in a study of PD-1 blockade in classical Hodgkin lymphoma. The assay was immunoSEQ multiplex PCR, and TCRdb's table has in-frame clones only and misses some. Here the sample spans roughly 27,000 clones, approximately 68% being singletons. The source material was peripheral blood mononuclear cells (PBMCs), sampled before the fourth cycle of nivolumab. Source of these receptors: a human donor with classical Hodgkin lymphoma. CDR3s include the opening cysteine and the closing phenylalanine or tryptophan. A D gene is named only where the DNA matches it firmly. Clone size is stated in some rows and not others, as once, few, many or a class when expanded.

J gene: TRBJ2-5
V gene: TRBV28
clone size: .
D gene: .
CDR3 DNA: TGTGCCAGCAGTTTACTCGGTCAGGGCCTCAACTTC
CDR3 protein: CASSLLGQGLNF

J gene: TRBJ1-1
V gene: TRBV4-1
clone size: .
D gene: TRBD1
CDR3 DNA: TGCGCCAGCAGCCAAGACCAGGGGGACTTTTATGAAGCTTTCTTT
CDR3 protein: CASSQDQGDFYEAFF

J gene: TRBJ1-1
V gene: TRBV7-8
clone size: .
D gene: .
CDR3 DNA: TGTGCCAGCAGCTTAGGGGGAAGGGTCACTGAAGCTTTCTTT
CDR3 protein: CASSLGGRVTEAFF

J gene: TRBJ1-3
V gene: TRBV15
clone size: .
D gene: .
CDR3 DNA: TGTGCCACCAGCAGAGATGCAGGGTTTTTGGGTGGAAACACCATATATTTT
CDR3 protein: CATSRDAGFLGGNTIYF

J gene: TRBJ2-5
V gene: TRBV5-6
clone size: .
D gene: TRBD2
CDR3 DNA: TGTGCCAGCAGCTTAGGGGCTAGCGGGGGCGCAGAGACCCAGTACTTC
CDR3 protein: CASSLGASGGAETQYF

J gene: TRBJ2-7
V gene: TRBV19
clone size: .
D gene: .
CDR3 DNA: TGTGCCAGTAGTGGGGGCCATGACTCCTACGAGCAGTACTTC
CDR3 protein: CASSGGHDSYEQYF

J gene: TRBJ2-3
V gene: TRBV9
clone size: .
D gene: TRBD2
CDR3 DNA: TGTGCCAGCAGCAAGGGAGGGTCCCGGGTTACGCAGTATTTT
CDR3 protein: CASSKGGSRVTQYF

J gene: TRBJ2-2
V gene: TRBV4-1
clone size: .
D gene: TRBD1
CDR3 DNA: TGCGCCAGCAGCCAAGAAGGGGGACAGGGCGCGAACACCGGGGAGCTGTTTTTT
CDR3 protein: CASSQEGGQGANTGELFF

J gene: TRBJ1-5
V gene: TRBV27
clone size: .
D gene: .
CDR3 DNA: TGTGCCAGCAGGGGGGCATCCGGACAGAGTTATCAGCCCCAGCATTTT
CDR3 protein: CASRGASGQSYQPQHF

J gene: TRBJ1-1
V gene: TRBV7-9
clone size: .
D gene: .
CDR3 DNA: TGTGCCAGCAGCCAAAAAATAACAAACACTGAAGCTTTCTTT
CDR3 protein: CASSQKITNTEAFF

J gene: TRBJ1-6
V gene: TRBV9
clone size: .
D gene: .
CDR3 DNA: TGTGCCAGCAGCTCCCCGGGTACCAATTCACCCCTCCACTTT
CDR3 protein: CASSSPGTNSPLHF

J gene: TRBJ1-2
V gene: TRBV25-1
clone size: .
D gene: .
CDR3 DNA: TGTGCCAGCAGCCACACCCAGATGGTGGGGAAAGTCGGCTACACCTTC
CDR3 protein: CASSHTQMVGKVGYTF

J gene: TRBJ2-2
V gene: TRBV13
clone size: .
D gene: .
CDR3 DNA: TGTGCCAGCAGCTCAGGCAGGAGGGGGACCGGGGAGCTGTTTTTT
CDR3 protein: CASSSGRRGTGELFF

J gene: TRBJ2-1
V gene: TRBV11-3
clone size: .
D gene: .
CDR3 DNA: TGTGCCAGCAGCTCATCCCCGAAGGGCCATGAGCAGTTCTTC
CDR3 protein: CASSSSPKGHEQFF

J gene: TRBJ1-4
V gene: TRBV27
clone size: .
D gene: TRBD1
CDR3 DNA: TGTGCCAGCAGTTTACTTTACAGGGGAGGTGAAAAACTGTTTTTT
CDR3 protein: CASSLLYRGGEKLFF

J gene: TRBJ2-3
V gene: TRBV9
clone size: .
D gene: TRBD2
CDR3 DNA: TGTGCCAGCAGCGTAGCGGGACTAGCGTACACAGATACGCAGTATTTT
CDR3 protein: CASSVAGLAYTDTQYF

J gene: TRBJ1-2
V gene: TRBV28
clone size: .
D gene: TRBD1
CDR3 DNA: TGTGCCAGCAGTTTACCCGGGACAGGTCTAACTAACTATGGCTACACCTTC
CDR3 protein: CASSLPGTGLTNYGYTF

J gene: TRBJ2-3
V gene: TRBV10-3
clone size: .
D gene: TRBD1
CDR3 DNA: TGTGCCATCAGGGCGGGACAGGGTACAGATACGCAGTATTTT
CDR3 protein: CAIRAGQGTDTQYF

J gene: TRBJ2-1
V gene: TRBV4-1
clone size: few
D gene: .
CDR3 DNA: TGCGCCAGCAGCCAAGCGGTCCTGGAGAGGGTTGAGCAGTTCTTC
CDR3 protein: CASSQAVLERVEQFF

J gene: TRBJ1-2
V gene: TRBV28
clone size: .
D gene: .
CDR3 DNA: TGTGCCAGCAGCCGGGGGACTAACTATGGCTACACCTTC
CDR3 protein: CASSRGTNYGYTF

J gene: TRBJ1-1
V gene: TRBV7-9
clone size: .
D gene: TRBD1
CDR3 DNA: TGTGCCAGCAGCCGGGACAGGGGGGCTGAAGCTTTCTTT
CDR3 protein: CASSRDRGAEAFF

J gene: TRBJ2-5
V gene: TRBV18
clone size: once
D gene: .
CDR3 DNA: TGTGCCAGCTCACCTAAGAGAGAGACCCAGTACTTC
CDR3 protein: CASSPKRETQYF

J gene: TRBJ2-5
V gene: TRBV29-1
clone size: .
D gene: TRBD2
CDR3 DNA: TGCAGCGTTGAGGTCGTGGGAGGGATGGGGCCCCAAGAGACCCAGTACTTC
CDR3 protein: CSVEVVGGMGPQETQYF

J gene: TRBJ2-1
V gene: TRBV30
clone size: .
D gene: .
CDR3 DNA: TGTGCCTTCGGACCGGGTTTGGGGCAGTTCTTC
CDR3 protein: CAFGPGLGQFF

J gene: TRBJ2-2
V gene: TRBV7-2
clone size: .
D gene: .
CDR3 DNA: TGTGCCAGCAGCATTAGGGGGGCTCGGGGCACCGGGGAGCTGTTTTTT
CDR3 protein: CASSIRGARGTGELFF

J gene: TRBJ1-2
V gene: TRBV6-5
clone size: .
D gene: .
CDR3 DNA: TGTGCCAGCACCTTCGGGGGGTGGTCTGGCTACACCTTC
CDR3 protein: CASTFGGWSGYTF

J gene: TRBJ2-5
V gene: TRBV6-6
clone size: .
D gene: .
CDR3 DNA: TGTGCCAGCAGTTACTCTGGGGGAGAGACCCAGTACTTC
CDR3 protein: CASSYSGGETQYF

J gene: TRBJ2-7
V gene: TRBV11-2
clone size: .
D gene: TRBD2
CDR3 DNA: TGTGCCAGCAGCTCCGGACTAGCCAACGAGCAGTACTTC
CDR3 protein: CASSSGLANEQYF

J gene: TRBJ1-1
V gene: TRBV2
clone size: .
D gene: .
CDR3 DNA: TGTGCCAGCAGCGCTAACCTACCAAACACTGAAGCTTTCTTT
CDR3 protein: CASSANLPNTEAFF

J gene: TRBJ1-1
V gene: TRBV27
clone size: .
D gene: .
CDR3 DNA: TGTGCCAGCAGCCGTCTAGGGACCAGCGGGAACACTGAAGCTTTCTTT
CDR3 protein: CASSRLGTSGNTEAFF

J gene: TRBJ1-1
V gene: TRBV5-8
clone size: .
D gene: .
CDR3 DNA: TGTGCCAGCAGCTTCGGGGGGTACGAAGCTTTCTTT
CDR3 protein: CASSFGGYEAFF

J gene: TRBJ1-4
V gene: TRBV9
clone size: .
D gene: .
CDR3 DNA: TGTGCCAGCAGCCCTCAGGGAGGGAAACTGTTTTTT
CDR3 protein: CASSPQGGKLFF

J gene: TRBJ1-2
V gene: TRBV7-6
clone size: .
D gene: TRBD1
CDR3 DNA: TGTGCCAGCAGCCCGACAGGGACCAATTATGGCTACACCTTC
CDR3 protein: CASSPTGTNYGYTF

J gene: TRBJ2-1
V gene: TRBV7-9
clone size: .
D gene: TRBD2
CDR3 DNA: TGTGCCAGCAGCTTAGCTACTAGCGGGAGGGCCAAGCGGCTGTTCTTC
CDR3 protein: CASSLATSGRAKRLFF

J gene: TRBJ1-6
V gene: TRBV7-9
clone size: .
D gene: .
CDR3 DNA: TGTGCCAGCAGCTTAGAAGGCACGGCAGGATCACCCCTCCACTTT
CDR3 protein: CASSLEGTAGSPLHF

J gene: TRBJ1-2
V gene: TRBV7-2
clone size: .
D gene: TRBD1
CDR3 DNA: TGTGCCAGCAGCTTAGAGGACAGGGGCCTACTTACTAACTATGGCTACACCTTC
CDR3 protein: CASSLEDRGLLTNYGYTF

J gene: TRBJ1-2
V gene: TRBV6-1
clone size: .
D gene: .
CDR3 DNA: TGTGCCAGCAGTGAATTCACGGGAAGGGGTGGCTACACCTTC
CDR3 protein: CASSEFTGRGGYTF

J gene: TRBJ2-1
V gene: TRBV7-9
clone size: .
D gene: TRBD2
CDR3 DNA: TGTGCCAGCAGCTTCTTGAACGGGGGGGCCCGGCCTCGCAATGAGCAGTTCTTC
CDR3 protein: CASSFLNGGARPRNEQFF

J gene: TRBJ1-5
V gene: TRBV7-2
clone size: .
D gene: .
CDR3 DNA: TGTGCCAGCGTCCCGACAGGTGGGAGCAATCAGCCCCAGCATTTT
CDR3 protein: CASVPTGGSNQPQHF

J gene: TRBJ1-1
V gene: TRBV1
clone size: .
D gene: .
CDR3 DNA: TGCACCAGCAGCCAAGGGGAGGGGTCCACTGAAGCTTTCTTT
CDR3 protein: CTSSQGEGSTEAFF

J gene: TRBJ2-3
V gene: TRBV5-1
clone size: few
D gene: .
CDR3 DNA: TGCGCCAGCAGCTTGGCCAGTTATGGCACAGATACGCAGTATTTT
CDR3 protein: CASSLASYGTDTQYF

J gene: TRBJ1-5
V gene: TRBV19
clone size: .
D gene: TRBD1
CDR3 DNA: TGTGCCAGTAGTACTCTCACTGGGACAGGCAATCAGCCCCAGCATTTT
CDR3 protein: CASSTLTGTGNQPQHF

J gene: TRBJ2-3
V gene: TRBV5-1
clone size: .
D gene: .
CDR3 DNA: TGCGCCAGCAGCTTGGATTCATCCGGACCAATCCGGGGAGATACGCAGTATTTT
CDR3 protein: CASSLDSSGPIRGDTQYF

J gene: TRBJ1-2
V gene: TRBV7-2
clone size: .
D gene: .
CDR3 DNA: TGTGCCAGCAGCTTAAGTCAGGGAAACTATGGCTACACCTTC
CDR3 protein: CASSLSQGNYGYTF